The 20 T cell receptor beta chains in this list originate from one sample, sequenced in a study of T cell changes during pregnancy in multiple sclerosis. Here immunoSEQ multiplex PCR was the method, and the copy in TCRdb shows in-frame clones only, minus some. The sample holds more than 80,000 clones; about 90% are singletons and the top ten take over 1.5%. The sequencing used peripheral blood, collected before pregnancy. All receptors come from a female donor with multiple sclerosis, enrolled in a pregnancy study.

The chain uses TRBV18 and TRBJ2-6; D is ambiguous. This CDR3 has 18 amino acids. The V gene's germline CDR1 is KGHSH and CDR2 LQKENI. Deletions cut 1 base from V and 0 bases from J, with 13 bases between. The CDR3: CASSPRSLRSSGANVLTF. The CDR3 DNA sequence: TGTGCCAGCTCACCACGGTCCCTTAGGAGCTCTGGGGCCAACGTCCTGACTTTC.

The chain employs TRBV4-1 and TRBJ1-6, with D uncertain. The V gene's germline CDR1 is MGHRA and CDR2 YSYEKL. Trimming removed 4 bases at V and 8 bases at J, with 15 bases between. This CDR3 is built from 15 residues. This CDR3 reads CASSLLNGEHSPLHF. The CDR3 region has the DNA TGCGCCAGCAGCCTTCTTAATGGGGAGCATTCACCCCTCCACTTT.

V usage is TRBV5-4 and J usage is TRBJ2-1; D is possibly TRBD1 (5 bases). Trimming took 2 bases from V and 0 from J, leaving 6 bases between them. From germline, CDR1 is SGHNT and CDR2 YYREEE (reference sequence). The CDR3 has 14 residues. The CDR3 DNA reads TGTGCCAGCAGCTTAGACAGCTCCTACAATGAGCAGTTCTTC. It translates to CASSLDSSYNEQFF.

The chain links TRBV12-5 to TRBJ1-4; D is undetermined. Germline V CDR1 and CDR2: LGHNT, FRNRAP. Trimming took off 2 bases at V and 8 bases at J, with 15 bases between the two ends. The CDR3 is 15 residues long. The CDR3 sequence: CASGLSSGFEEKLFF. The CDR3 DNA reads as TGTGCTAGTGGTTTGAGCTCCGGGTTCGAGGAAAAACTGTTTTTT.

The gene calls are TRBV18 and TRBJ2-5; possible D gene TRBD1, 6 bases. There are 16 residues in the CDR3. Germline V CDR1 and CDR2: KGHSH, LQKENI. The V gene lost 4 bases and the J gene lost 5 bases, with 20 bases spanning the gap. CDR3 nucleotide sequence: TGTGCCAGCTCACGGCTGGCACAGGGTAATCGGGAGACCCAGTACTTC. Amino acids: CASSRLAQGNRETQYF.

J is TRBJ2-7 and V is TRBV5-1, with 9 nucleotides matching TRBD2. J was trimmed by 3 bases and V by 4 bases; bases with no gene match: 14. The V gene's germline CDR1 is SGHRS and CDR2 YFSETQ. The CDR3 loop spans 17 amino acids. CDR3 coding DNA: TGCGCCAGCAGCCCTGGCGTAAGCGGGGGGCGATACTACGAGCAGTACTTC. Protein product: CASSPGVSGGRYYEQYF.

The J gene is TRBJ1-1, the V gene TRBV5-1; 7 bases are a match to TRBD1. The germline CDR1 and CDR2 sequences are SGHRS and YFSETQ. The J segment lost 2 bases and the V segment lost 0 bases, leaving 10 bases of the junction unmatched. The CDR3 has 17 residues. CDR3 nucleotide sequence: TGCGCCAGCAGCTTGGATAGGGGGGCAGGGGGTAACACTGAAGCTTTCTTT. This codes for CASSLDRGAGGNTEAFF.

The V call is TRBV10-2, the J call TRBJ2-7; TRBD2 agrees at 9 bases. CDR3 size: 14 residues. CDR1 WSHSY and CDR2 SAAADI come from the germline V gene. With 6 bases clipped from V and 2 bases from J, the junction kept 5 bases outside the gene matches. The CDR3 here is CASRLAGDAYEQYF. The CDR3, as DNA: TGCGCCAGCAGGTTAGCGGGAGACGCCTACGAGCAGTACTTC.

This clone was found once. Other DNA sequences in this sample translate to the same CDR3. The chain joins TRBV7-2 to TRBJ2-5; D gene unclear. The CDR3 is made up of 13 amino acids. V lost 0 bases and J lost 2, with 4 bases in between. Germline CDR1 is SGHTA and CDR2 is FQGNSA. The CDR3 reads CASSLARQETQYF. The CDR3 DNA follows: TGTGCCAGCAGCTTAGCGCGACAAGAGACCCAGTACTTC.

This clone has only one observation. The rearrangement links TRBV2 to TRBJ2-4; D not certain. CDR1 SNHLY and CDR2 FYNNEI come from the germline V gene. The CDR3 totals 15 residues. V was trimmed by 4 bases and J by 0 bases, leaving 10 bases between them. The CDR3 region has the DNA TGTGCCAGCAGTGCCATGCAGGTAGCCAAAAACATTCAGTACTTC. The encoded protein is CASSAMQVAKNIQYF.

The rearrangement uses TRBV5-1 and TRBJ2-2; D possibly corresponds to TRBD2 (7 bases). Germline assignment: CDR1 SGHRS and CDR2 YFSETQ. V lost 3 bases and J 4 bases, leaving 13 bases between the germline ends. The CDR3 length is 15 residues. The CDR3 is CASSSEGGATGELFF. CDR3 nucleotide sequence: TGCGCCAGCAGCTCCGAGGGGGGGGCCACCGGGGAGCTGTTTTTT.

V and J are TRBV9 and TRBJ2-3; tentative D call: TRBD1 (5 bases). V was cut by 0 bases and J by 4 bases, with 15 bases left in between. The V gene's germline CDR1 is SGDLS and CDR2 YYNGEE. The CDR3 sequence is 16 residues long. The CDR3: CASSVEGSRVADTQYF. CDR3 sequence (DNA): TGTGCCAGCAGCGTAGAGGGGTCTAGAGTGGCAGATACGCAGTATTTT.

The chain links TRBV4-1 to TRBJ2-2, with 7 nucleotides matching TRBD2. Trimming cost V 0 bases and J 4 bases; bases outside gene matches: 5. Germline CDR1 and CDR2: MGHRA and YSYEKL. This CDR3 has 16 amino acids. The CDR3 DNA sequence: TGCGCCAGCAGCCAAGACCGGACTAGTCGCACCGGGGAGCTGTTTTTT. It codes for CASSQDRTSRTGELFF.

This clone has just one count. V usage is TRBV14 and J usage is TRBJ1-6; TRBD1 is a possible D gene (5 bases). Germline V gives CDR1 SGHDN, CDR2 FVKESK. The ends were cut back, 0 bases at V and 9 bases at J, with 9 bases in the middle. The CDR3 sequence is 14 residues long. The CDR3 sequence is CASSQEGRGSPLHF. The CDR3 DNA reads TGTGCCAGCAGCCAAGAAGGAAGGGGTTCACCCCTCCACTTT.

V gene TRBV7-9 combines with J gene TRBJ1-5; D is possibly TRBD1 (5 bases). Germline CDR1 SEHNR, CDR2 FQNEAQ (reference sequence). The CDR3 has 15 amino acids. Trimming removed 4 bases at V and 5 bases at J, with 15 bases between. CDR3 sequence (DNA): TGTGCCAGCAGCTCTACTTCCGCGGGGCATCAGCCCCAGCATTTT. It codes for CASSSTSAGHQPQHF.

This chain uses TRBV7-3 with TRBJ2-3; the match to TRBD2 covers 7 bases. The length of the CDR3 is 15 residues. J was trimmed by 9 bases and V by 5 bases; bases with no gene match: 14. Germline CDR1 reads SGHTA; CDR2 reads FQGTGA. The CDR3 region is CASSLLRWGGDTQYF. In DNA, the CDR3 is TGTGCCAGCAGCCTTCTAAGATGGGGGGGAGACACGCAGTATTTT.

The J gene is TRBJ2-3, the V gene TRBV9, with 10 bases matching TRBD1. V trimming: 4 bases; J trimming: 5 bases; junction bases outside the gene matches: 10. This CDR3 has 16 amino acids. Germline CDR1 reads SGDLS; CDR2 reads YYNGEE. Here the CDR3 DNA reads TGTGCCAGCAGCTATACGACAGGGGGCTTTATAGATACGCAGTATTTT. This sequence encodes CASSYTTGGFIDTQYF. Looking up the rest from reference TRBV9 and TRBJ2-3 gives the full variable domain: DSGVTQTPKHLITATGQRVTLRCSPRSGDLSVYWYQQSLDQGLQFLIQYYNGEERAKGNILERFSAQQFPDLHSELNLSSLELGDSALYFCASSYTTGGFIDTQYFGPGTRLTVL.

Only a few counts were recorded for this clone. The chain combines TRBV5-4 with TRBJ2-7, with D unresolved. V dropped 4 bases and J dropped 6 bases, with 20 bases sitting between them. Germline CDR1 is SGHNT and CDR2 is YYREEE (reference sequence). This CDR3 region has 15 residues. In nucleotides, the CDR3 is TGTGCCAGCAGCCCCACCACGGCAGGCCGGTTCGAGCAGTACTTC. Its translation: CASSPTTAGRFEQYF.

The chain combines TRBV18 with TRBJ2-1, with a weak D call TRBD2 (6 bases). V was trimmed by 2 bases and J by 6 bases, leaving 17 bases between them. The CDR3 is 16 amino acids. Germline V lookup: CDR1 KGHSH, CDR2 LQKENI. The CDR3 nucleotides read TGTGCCAGCTCACCAGTTGCGGCGGGGAGTAGCAATGAGCAGTTCTTC. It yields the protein CASSPVAAGSSNEQFF.

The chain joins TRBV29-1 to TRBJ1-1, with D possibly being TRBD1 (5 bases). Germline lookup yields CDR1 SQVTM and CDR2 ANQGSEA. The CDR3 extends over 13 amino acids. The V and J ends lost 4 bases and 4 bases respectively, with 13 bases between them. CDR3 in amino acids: CSVGGGRSTEAFF. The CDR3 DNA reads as TGCAGCGTTGGGGGGGGAAGGAGCACTGAAGCTTTCTTT.